Below, 16 T cell receptor beta chains from the same sample are listed, as sequenced in a study of beta chain features in type 1 diabetes. What was sequenced were expressed TCRB transcripts, since all of the isolated RNA had been reverse transcribed. Measured with immunoSEQ multiplex PCR; TCRdb has only the in-frame clones, and not every one. The table has some 150,000 clones, roughly 10% seen once. The sequenced sample consisted of central memory CD4+ T cells from blood. The receptors were sampled from a middle-aged woman in good health.

The V gene is TRBV5-1, the J gene TRBJ1-2; 8 positions match TRBD1. CDR3 length: 14 amino acids. Germline CDR1 and CDR2: SGHRS and YFSETQ. The trim removed 0 bases at V and 3 bases at J, leaving 1 base unmatched. CDR3 nucleotide sequence: TGCGCCAGCAGCTTGGACAGGGGGGACTATGGCTACACCTTC. Translated: CASSLDRGDYGYTF.

The rearrangement links TRBV12-5 to TRBJ1-2; no clear D gene. CDR1 is LGHNT and CDR2 is FRNRAP in the germline V gene. V lost 4 bases and J lost 8, with 11 bases in between. The CDR3 runs to 12 residues. The CDR3 nucleotides are TGTGCTAGTGGTTCGCGGCTTTTGGGCTACACCTTC. Amino acid sequence: CASGSRLLGYTF. Together with reference TRBV12-5 and TRBJ1-2, the CDR3 gives the full variable domain: DARVTQTPRHKVTEMGQEVTMRCQPILGHNTVFWYRQTMMQGLELLAYFRNRAPLDDSGMPKDRFSAEMPDATLATLKIQPSEPRDSAVYFCASGSRLLGYTFGSGTRLTVV.

The chain links TRBV12-5 to TRBJ2-1, with D unclear. Germline loops: CDR1 LGHNT, CDR2 FRNRAP. The length of the CDR3 is 17 residues. V lost 5 bases to trimming and J lost 2 bases, with 19 bases between them. CDR3 DNA sequence: TGTGCTAGTGGTGACACCCCCCTTCGGCTCACCTACAATGAGCAGTTCTTC. Encoded protein: CASGDTPLRLTYNEQFF. The full variable domain, with the rest looked up from reference TRBV12-5 and TRBJ2-1, is DARVTQTPRHKVTEMGQEVTMRCQPILGHNTVFWYRQTMMQGLELLAYFRNRAPLDDSGMPKDRFSAEMPDATLATLKIQPSEPRDSAVYFCASGDTPLRLTYNEQFFGPGTRLTVL.

V usage is TRBV2 and J usage is TRBJ1-5; 12 nucleotides agree with TRBD1. Germline V gene data show CDR1 as SNHLY and CDR2 as FYNNEI. With 6 bases clipped from V and 3 bases from J, the junction kept 6 bases outside the gene matches. The CDR3 runs 16 residues. The CDR3 reads CASREGQGAFNQPQHF. The CDR3 DNA sequence: TGTGCCAGCAGAGAGGGACAGGGGGCGTTCAATCAGCCCCAGCATTTT.

This clone was counted many times. This chain uses TRBV10-3 with TRBJ2-6, with D tentatively TRBD2 (5 bases). This CDR3 has 16 amino acids. CDR1 is ENHRY and CDR2 is SYGVKD in the germline V gene. The V end lost 4 bases, the J end lost 2 bases, and 12 bases lay between the germline ends. This chain's CDR3 is CAISGSVGAGANVLTF. The CDR3 DNA sequence: TGTGCCATCAGTGGGTCTGTCGGGGCTGGGGCCAACGTCCTGACTTTC.

This clone was counted between two and nine times. CDR3 DNA sequence: TGTGCCAGCAGTGCGAGACAGGGTCCAGATACGCAGTATTTT. Translating gives CASSARQGPDTQYF. The genes are TRBV25-1 and TRBJ2-3; 7 bases align to TRBD1. The CDR3 loop spans 14 amino acids. V was clipped by 4 bases and J by 4 bases; unmatched bases: 5. Germline V CDR1 and CDR2: MGHDK, SYGVNS.

CDR3 sequence: CASSLDRSSGYTF. Here the CDR3 DNA reads TGTGCCAGCAGTTTAGACAGGAGCAGTGGCTACACCTTC. The chain links TRBV28 to TRBJ1-2, with D perhaps matching TRBD1 (6 bases). V was clipped by 2 bases and J by 7 bases, with 11 bases between them. The CDR3 sequence is 13 residues long. CDR1 is MDHEN and CDR2 is SYDVKM in the germline V gene.

This clone has more than one count but fewer than ten. This rearrangement joins TRBV6-5 to TRBJ1-5, with TRBD1 as a possible D gene (5 bases). Germline loops: CDR1 MNHEY, CDR2 SVGAGI. V was clipped by 11 bases and J by 5 bases, with 16 bases between them. The CDR3 has 13 residues. CDR3 DNA: TGTGCCTCTGGGGTAACAGGTTATCAGCCCCAGCATTTT. Translated, it gives CASGVTGYQPQHF.

The gene calls are TRBV27 and TRBJ2-7, with 14 bases identical to TRBD2. CDR1 and CDR2 from the germline V gene are MNHEY and SMNVEV (reference sequence). The CDR3 length is 16 residues. V was clipped by 6 bases and J by 4 bases; unmatched bases: 8. CDR3 DNA sequence: TGTGCCAGCAGGGGGGGGACTAGCGGGGGCCCATACGAGCAGTACTTC. Amino acid sequence: CASRGGTSGGPYEQYF.

The J gene is TRBJ1-1, the V gene TRBV2; a weak D match, TRBD1 (5 bases). Germline CDR1 and CDR2: SNHLY and FYNNEI. CDR3 length equals 12 residues. Between the trimmed V and J ends, which lost 2 bases and 11 bases, there was a span of 12 bases. Here the CDR3 reads CASSELKRGAFF. The CDR3 coding sequence is TGTGCCAGCAGTGAATTGAAAAGGGGCGCTTTCTTT.

This clone turned up a few times. This chain connects TRBV10-3 to TRBJ1-3, with TRBD1 as a possible D gene (5 bases). Per the germline V gene, CDR1 is ENHRY and CDR2 is SYGVKD. The CDR3 loop spans 16 amino acids. The V end was cut by 7 bases, the J end by 1 base, with 17 bases between. For the CDR3, the DNA is TGTGCCATCACAGGTGGCCAGGGAGGTTCTGGAAACACCATATATTTT. Amino acids: CAITGGQGGSGNTIYF.

In its sample, this clone was seen once. This chain joins TRBV7-9 and TRBJ2-1; D perhaps matches TRBD2 (7 bases). This CDR3 spans 15 amino acids. V dropped 5 bases and J dropped 4 bases, with 15 bases sitting between them. CDR1 and CDR2 from the germline V gene are SEHNR and FQNEAQ (reference sequence). CDR3 amino acids: CASSRRGGPYNEQFF. Written as DNA, the CDR3 is TGTGCCAGCAGCCGGAGGGGGGGACCTTACAATGAGCAGTTCTTC.

The table lists this clone with many counts. The J gene is TRBJ1-1, the V gene TRBV7-9; possible D gene TRBD1, 6 bases. The CDR3 is made up of 14 amino acids. Trimming removed 7 bases at V and 2 bases at J, with 14 bases between. Germline-derived CDR1 and CDR2 are SEHNR and FQNEAQ (reference sequence). CDR3 amino acids: CASNTGQLNTEAFF. The DNA of the CDR3 is TGTGCCAGCAACACCGGACAGCTTAACACTGAAGCTTTCTTT.

This rearrangement joins TRBV4-1 to TRBJ1-2; no firm D call. V lost 2 bases and J 4 bases, leaving 11 bases between the germline ends. The length of the CDR3 is 14 residues. Germline V gives CDR1 MGHRA, CDR2 YSYEKL. In nucleotides, the CDR3 is TGCGCCAGCAGCCAACCGGGATCACGCTATGGCTACACCTTC. It codes for CASSQPGSRYGYTF.

This clone came up a few times. This rearrangement joins TRBV12-5 to TRBJ1-5; a possible D gene is TRBD1 (6 bases). The germline V gene encodes CDR1 LGHNT and CDR2 FRNRAP. V gave up 7 bases and J gave up 4 bases, with 11 bases separating them. The CDR3 sequence is 13 residues long. The CDR3 nucleotides are TGTGCTAGTGCGGACAGCCTAAATCAGCCCCAGCATTTT. Translated: CASADSLNQPQHF.

This clone was counted only a few times. Other nucleotide sequences from this sample produce the same CDR3. The chain couples TRBV7-2 to TRBJ2-7; TRBD1 matches at 12 bases. Germline V gene data show CDR1 as SGHTA and CDR2 as FQGNSA. V dropped 2 bases and J dropped 2; count of bases not matched to a gene: 1. This CDR3 is built from 15 residues. The CDR3 protein is CASSLRDRGPYEQYF. In DNA, the CDR3 is TGTGCCAGCAGCTTACGGGACAGGGGGCCCTACGAGCAGTACTTC.